The 17 T cell receptor beta chains presented below share a single source sample, sequenced in a study of cytomegalovirus exposure and HLA in healthy donors. PCR amplification relied on 60 Vbeta primers (plus 13 Jbeta primers). Here immunoSEQ multiplex PCR was the method, and the copy in TCRdb shows in-frame clones only, minus some. The sample yields roughly 110,000 clones, under 80% seen once. The sample was PBMCs. These receptor sequences come from a middle-aged woman in good health and CMV-seropositive.

The chain employs TRBV4-1 and TRBJ1-5; D may be TRBD1 (5 bases). V lost 1 base, J lost 1 base, and 8 bases lay in between. The CDR3 loop spans 15 amino acids. The germline V gene has CDR1 MGHRA and CDR2 YSYEKL. The CDR3 reads CASSQGPGSNQPQHF. The CDR3 nucleotides read TGCGCCAGCAGCCAAGGGCCAGGGAGCAATCAGCCCCAGCATTTT.

A few counts support this clone. The chain couples TRBV5-6 to TRBJ1-6, with D perhaps matching TRBD1 (5 bases). CDR3 length: 17 residues. V was shortened by 3 bases and J by 3 bases, with 16 bases between the two germline ends. CDR1 and CDR2 from the germline V gene are SGHDT and YYEEEE. The CDR3 here is CASSSGTGEHYNSPLHF. DNA of the CDR3: TGTGCCAGCAGCTCAGGGACGGGGGAGCACTATAATTCACCCCTCCACTTT.

The CDR3 DNA follows: TGCAGCTCAGAAGGGTCAGGGGGGTCGATGAACACTGAAGCTTTCTTT. It specifies CSSEGSGGSMNTEAFF. This sequence joins TRBV29-1 and TRBJ1-1, with TRBD1 matching over 7 bases. Germline CDR1 is SQVTM and CDR2 is ANQGSEA. After removal of 8 bases from V and 0 bases from J, the junction contained 15 bases not matched to a gene. This CDR3 comprises 16 residues.

The gene calls are TRBV6-6 and TRBJ2-7; TRBD1 might be the D (5 bases). V lost 7 bases and J 0 bases, leaving 13 bases between the germline ends. CDR3 size: 14 residues. Germline CDR1 MNHNY, CDR2 SVGAGI (reference sequence). DNA for the CDR3: TGTGCCAGCACATATGGGGCAAACTCCTACGAGCAGTACTTC. Translated: CASTYGANSYEQYF.

DNA for the CDR3: TGTGCCACCCGCCAACCGGTTAACTATGGCTACACCTTC. Residues: CATRQPVNYGYTF. This chain uses TRBV10-3 with TRBJ1-2, with D hard to call. V was trimmed by 10 bases and J by 1 base, leaving 13 bases between them. Germline V lookup: CDR1 ENHRY, CDR2 SYGVKD. The CDR3 covers 13 residues.

CDR3 sequence: CASSLRQGPPSRTQYF. In DNA, the CDR3 is TGTGCCAGCAGTTTACGTCAGGGGCCCCCCTCCAGGACCCAGTACTTC. The chain combines TRBV27 with TRBJ2-5, with D perhaps TRBD1 (6 bases). V was shortened by 2 bases and J by 7 bases, with 20 bases between the two germline ends. The germline gives CDR1 MNHEY, CDR2 SMNVEV (reference sequence). The CDR3 has 16 amino acids.

The rearrangement uses TRBV6-5 and TRBJ2-5; 9 bases line up with TRBD1. Judging by the DNA end, TRBJ2-7 fits better; the J call may be wrong. The CDR3 is 14 amino acids. Germline V gives CDR1 MNHEY, CDR2 SVGAGI. In nucleotides, the CDR3 is TGTGCCAGCTCATCGACAGGGGGGATTTACGAGCAGTACTTC. Protein product: CASSSTGGIYEQYF.

In this sample, this clone turned up once. CDR3 sequence (DNA): TGTGCCAGCAGCCAGGGGCCCCTCTACAATGAGCAGTTCTTC. It codes for CASSQGPLYNEQFF. The chain uses TRBV7-9 and TRBJ2-1, with a tentative D call TRBD1 (6 bases). The ends were cut back, 5 bases at V and 3 bases at J, with 11 bases in the middle. The germline V gene encodes CDR1 SEHNR and CDR2 FQNEAQ (reference sequence). The CDR3 runs 14 residues.

The rearrangement joins TRBV29-1 to TRBJ2-7; a weak D match, TRBD1 (6 bases). The CDR3 covers 11 residues. V lost 4 bases and J lost 6, with 10 bases in between. CDR1 SQVTM and CDR2 ANQGSEA come from the germline V gene. The CDR3 reads CSVARGGEQYF. CDR3 sequence (DNA): TGCAGCGTTGCCAGGGGCGGCGAGCAGTACTTC.

This chain links TRBV21-1 with TRBJ2-7; the table names TRBD2, a call not compared with the DNA. TRBV21-1 is assigned pseudogene status. The CDR3 has 17 amino acids. For the CDR3, the DNA is TGTGCCAGCAGCAAGTTAGTCCCACCCCACCCCCCCGACGAGCAGTACTTC. It translates to CASSKLVPPHPPDEQYF.

The rearrangement links TRBV19 to TRBJ1-1; 7 positions match TRBD1. The CDR3 is 15 amino acids. V dropped 1 base and J dropped 4; count of bases not matched to a gene: 6. Germline CDR1 and CDR2: LNHDA and SQIVND (reference sequence). DNA for the CDR3: TGTGCCAGTAGTATAGGGCGGGCAGGGGGCACTGAAGCTTTCTTT. It translates to CASSIGRAGGTEAFF.

This chain uses TRBV12-5 with TRBJ1-3; perhaps TRBD1 as D (6 bases). The CDR3 loop spans 15 amino acids. CDR1 LGHNT and CDR2 FRNRAP come from the germline V gene. Trimming took 6 bases from V and 3 from J, leaving 15 bases between them. As DNA, the CDR3 is TGTGCTAGTGGATCCGAGGGGGATCGTGGAAACACCATATATTTT. Protein: CASGSEGDRGNTIYF.

This clone was counted once. This chain links TRBV5-4 with TRBJ2-7; TRBD1 matches at 11 bases. CDR3 length equals 14 residues. Unmatched junction bases numbered 4, after V lost 4 bases and J lost 4 bases. Germline CDR1 is SGHNT and CDR2 is YYREEE (reference sequence). The CDR3, as DNA: TGTGCCAGCAGCCTTGGACAGGGGGCGTACGAGCAGTACTTC. Translated, it gives CASSLGQGAYEQYF.

This chain uses TRBV5-6 with TRBJ2-5; TRBD1 is a possible D gene (5 bases). The germline CDR1 and CDR2 sequences are SGHDT and YYEEEE. CDR3 length: 13 residues. The V and J ends lost 0 bases and 5 bases respectively, with 8 bases between them. The CDR3 region has the DNA TGTGCCAGCAGCTTGGGGGGCGATGAGACCCAGTACTTC. This gives the protein CASSLGGDETQYF.

This rearrangement joins TRBV18 to TRBJ1-5, with a possible D match to TRBD1 (6 bases). Trimming left V 2 bases short and J 3 bases short, with 11 bases between. Germline CDR1 is KGHSH and CDR2 is LQKENI. This CDR3 region has 15 residues. The CDR3 DNA reads TGTGCCAGCTCACCAGCCGGACAGAACAATCAGCCCCAGCATTTT. It codes for CASSPAGQNNQPQHF.

The chain employs TRBV7-2 and TRBJ2-6, with TRBD1 matching 9 bases. V shed 3 bases and J 0 bases; nucleotides not matched to a gene: 6. The CDR3 runs to 18 residues. Germline V lookup: CDR1 SGHTA, CDR2 FQGNSA. The CDR3 nucleotides are TGTGCCAGCAGCTTTACCGGGACAGGGAGCTCTGGGGCCAACGTCCTGACTTTC. This gives the protein CASSFTGTGSSGANVLTF.

This chain uses TRBV19 with TRBJ1-1, with D unclear. Germline V gene lookup returns CDR1 LNHDA and CDR2 SQIVND (reference sequence). This CDR3 has 12 amino acids. Trimming took 4 bases from V and 3 from J, leaving 6 bases between them. The CDR3 DNA reads TGTGCCAGTAGTAACAGATACACTGAAGCTTTCTTT. This codes for CASSNRYTEAFF. The complete variable domain, with remaining parts taken from reference TRBV19 and TRBJ1-1, reads DGGITQSPKYLFRKEGQNVTLSCEQNLNHDAMYWYRQDPGQGLRLIYYSQIVNDFQKGDIAEGYSVSREKKESFPLTVTSAQKNPTAFYLCASSNRYTEAFFGQGTRLTVV.